This entry lists 4 T cell receptor beta chains sequenced from one sample in a study of blood T cell repertoires in COVID-19. Some clones are missing from TCRdb's copy, which holds only in-frame ones; the method was immunoSEQ multiplex PCR. Among hundreds of thousands of clones, 86% were seen once, and the ten largest hold approximately 1.4%. The sequencing sample was made of peripheral blood. These receptors were taken from a woman in her twenties or thirties with active or convalescent COVID-19.

The chain links TRBV2 to TRBJ2-5; TRBD2 agrees at 7 bases. Trimming cost V 8 bases and J 5 bases; bases outside gene matches: 11. Germline V gene lookup returns CDR1 SNHLY and CDR2 FYNNEI. The CDR3 sequence is 14 residues long. CDR3 DNA: TGTGCCAGCTGGTGGGGGGGGACGATGGAGACCCAGTACTTC. It encodes CASWWGGTMETQYF.

The chain has TRBV28 and TRBJ2-3; TRBD2 might be the D (7 bases). Germline values: CDR1 MDHEN, CDR2 SYDVKM. The V end lost 3 bases, the J end lost 0 bases, and 34 bases lay between the germline ends. The CDR3 spans 23 residues. CDR3 in amino acids: CASSFQFYGGAGSAFYSTDTQYF. CDR3 DNA sequence: TGTGCCAGCAGTTTTCAGTTTTATGGGGGGGCTGGTAGCGCTTTCTATAGCACAGATACGCAGTATTTT.

This clone was counted once. This chain connects TRBV23-1 to TRBJ2-3, with 11 bases identical to TRBD2. TRBV23-1 is marked as an open reading frame, function uncertain. This CDR3 spans 18 amino acids. V was pared by 2 bases and J by 2 bases, with 9 bases of the junction left unmatched. The CDR3 sequence: CASSQPPSGRSYTDTQYF. CDR3 nucleotide sequence: TGCGCCAGCAGTCAACCTCCTAGCGGGAGGAGCTACACAGATACGCAGTATTTT.

This rearrangement joins TRBV6-5 to TRBJ2-1; 9 nucleotides match TRBD2. The CDR3 loop spans 12 amino acids. V lost 4 bases to trimming and J lost 14 bases; unmatched junction nucleotides: 6. The germline gives CDR1 MNHEY, CDR2 SVGAGI. In DNA form, the CDR3 reads TGTGCCAGCAGTTCCCTGGGGACTAGCAAGTTCTTC. Translating gives CASSSLGTSKFF.